This T cell receptor beta chain appears in the sequencing data of a study of T cell responses to AZD1222 COVID-19 vaccine. Generated by immunoSEQ multiplex PCR, the TCRdb table keeps only in-frame clones and is missing some. In the table there are 65,000 to 70,000 clones, 80% to 85% of which are singletons. The germline V gene has CDR1 SGHTA and CDR2 FQGNSA. V gave up 7 bases and J gave up 4 bases, with 22 bases separating them. The CDR3 contains 16 residues. General study findings and limits: The study reported that nearly half of spike-specific TCRs target unmutated variant regions.

The count of this clone is one. What it recognizes is unknown. The chain carries TRBV7-2 and TRBJ1-2; D uncertain. The sequence was obtained from an adult in good health. The source material was peripheral blood, sampled on day 0 of AZD1222 vaccination. CDR3 residues: CASTRRKSTTGYGYTF. DNA for the CDR3: TGTGCCAGCACTCGGAGGAAAAGTACGACGGGCTATGGCTACACCTTC.